This paragraph reports one T cell receptor beta chain. The antigen remains undetermined. The sample is drawn from a study of OX40 agonist ivuxolimab in advanced cancers. Study-wide results and caveats: The average count of expanded clones was higher among CD8+ T cells than among CD4+.

Assay used: immunoSEQ multiplex PCR; TCRdb lists only in-frame clones, some missing. Of around 74,000 clones listed, around 92% are singletons. Trimming removed 6 bases at V and 3 bases at J, with 11 bases between. The V gene's germline CDR1 is MDHEN and CDR2 SYDVKM. CDR3 length: 13 residues. The sequenced sample was CD4+ or CD8+ T cells sorted from blood, obtained in a trial of the OX40 agonist ivuxolimab. This sequence originates from an adult with an advanced solid tumor such as melanoma, head and neck, liver or kidney cancer. The chain uses TRBV28 and TRBJ1-2; D is ambiguous. CDR3 protein: CASSSFEDYGYTF. DNA for the CDR3: TGTGCCAGCAGCTCGTTTGAAGACTATGGCTACACCTTC.